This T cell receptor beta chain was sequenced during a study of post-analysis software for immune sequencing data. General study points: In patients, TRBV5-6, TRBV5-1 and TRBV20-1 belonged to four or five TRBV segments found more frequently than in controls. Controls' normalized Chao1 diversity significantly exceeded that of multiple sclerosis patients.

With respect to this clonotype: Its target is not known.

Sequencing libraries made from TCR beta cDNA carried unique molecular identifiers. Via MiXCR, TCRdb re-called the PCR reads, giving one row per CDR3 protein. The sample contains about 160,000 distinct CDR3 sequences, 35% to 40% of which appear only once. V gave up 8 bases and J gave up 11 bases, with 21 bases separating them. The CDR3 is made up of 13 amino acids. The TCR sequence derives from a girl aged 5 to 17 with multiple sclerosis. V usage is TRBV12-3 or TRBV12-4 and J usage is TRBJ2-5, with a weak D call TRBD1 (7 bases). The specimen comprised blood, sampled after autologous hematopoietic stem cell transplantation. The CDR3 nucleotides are TGTGCCAGCCCCGACGCAGGGGGGATGGAGCAGTACTTC. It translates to CASPDAGGMEQYF.